This record concerns one TCR beta chain sequence. The antigen is undetermined. Every positive PCR date fell between March and December 2020, earlier than the US Alpha, Beta and Delta variants. The sample originates from a study of vaccination and CD4 T cells after COVID-19. Study as a whole: Collection of post-COVID samples occurred a median about 98 days after diagnosis, spanning a range of 35 to 161.

Germline values: CDR1 LNHDA, CDR2 SQIVND (reference sequence). V trimming: 4 bases; J trimming: 7 bases; junction bases outside the gene matches: 8. The CDR3 totals 15 residues. Study-wide points: Counts of SARS-CoV-2-reactive clonotypes had a median that went from roughly 21 to 40, a nonsignificant change. Analysis of convalescent patients found that 304 of 307 vaccine-specific clones were spike mono-reactive.

TCRdb recomputed calls from the PCR reads with MiXCR, one row per CDR3 protein. The repertoire holds more than 12,000 distinct CDR3 sequences, with approximately 69% as singletons. The TCR originated in a human donor who had recovered from COVID-19. The chain carries TRBV19 and TRBJ2-1; 9 positions agree with TRBD2. The source material was CD4+ T cells from blood, sampled after SARS-CoV-2 vaccination. The CDR3 DNA sequence: TGTGCCAGTAGTAAGGGACTAGCAGTTGGGAATGAGCAGTTCTTC. Encoded protein: CASSKGLAVGNEQFF.